This entry concerns a single T cell receptor beta chain. What it binds is not known. 5' RACE that incorporated UMI labels was used to prepare the TRB cDNA libraries. TCRdb derives one entry per CDR3 protein from the 5' RACE reads, leaving out DNA. In total, the table holds roughly 6,000 distinct CDR3 sequences. The sample originates from a study of CXCR3-negative and CXCR3-positive naive CD8 T cells. The germline V gene encodes CDR1 SGDLS and CDR2 YYNGEE. The CDR3 has 12 residues. Overall study results and limits: Relative to CXCR3-negative naive cells, CXCR3-positive naive cells had more hydrophobic TRB CDR3s. Relative to memory CD8+ cells, whose diversity was much lower, both naive subsets had comparably high diversity. Comparison of naive subsets found surface CD5 to be comparable, and TCR strength was inferred on the basis of TRB CDR3 properties.

This rearrangement joins TRBV9 to TRBJ2-2. Sequences were obtained from naive CXCR3+ CD8+ T cells from blood. The subset denotes: CD45RO-CCR7+CD27+CD95- naive CD8+ T cells expressing CXCR3 (TNR3+). The clonotype was recovered from a human donor in good health. Some clones in this sample may be carry-over from other donors' samples. The CDR3 spells CASSAYPGELFF.